This entry is about one T cell receptor (beta chain). At the DNA level, this CDR3 is encoded by other sequences in the same sample as well. The CDR3 spans 16 residues. V was pared by 3 bases and J by 3 bases, with 5 bases of the junction left unmatched. The V gene's germline CDR1 is SGHTA and CDR2 FQGTGA. Assay used: immunoSEQ multiplex PCR; TCRdb lists only in-frame clones, some missing. The sample holds around 39,000 clones, roughly 82% seen once. The entry originates in a study of OX40 agonist ivuxolimab in advanced cancers. This TCR was sampled from an adult with an advanced solid tumor such as melanoma, head and neck, liver or kidney cancer. The sample was CD4+ or CD8+ T cells sorted from blood, taken in a trial of the OX40 agonist ivuxolimab. V is TRBV7-3 and J is TRBJ2-2; 9 bases map to TRBD2. The CDR3 nucleotides read TGTGCCAGCAGCTTGCGGGGGGGAGGATACACCGGGGAGCTGTTTTTT. Protein product: CASSLRGGGYTGELFF.